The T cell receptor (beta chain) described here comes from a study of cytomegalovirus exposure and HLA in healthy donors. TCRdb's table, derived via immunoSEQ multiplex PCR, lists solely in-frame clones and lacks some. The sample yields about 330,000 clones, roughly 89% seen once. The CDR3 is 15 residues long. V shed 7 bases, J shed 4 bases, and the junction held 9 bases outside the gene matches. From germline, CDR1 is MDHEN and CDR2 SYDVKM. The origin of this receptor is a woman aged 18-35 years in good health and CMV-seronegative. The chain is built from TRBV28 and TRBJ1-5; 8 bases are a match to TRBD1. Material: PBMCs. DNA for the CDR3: TGTGCCAGCAACCCTCCGGACAGGGAGAATCAGCCCCAGCATTTT. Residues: CASNPPDRENQPQHF.